This TCR beta chain was observed in a study of cytomegalovirus exposure and HLA in healthy donors (dated by TCRdb to between 2016 and 2019). Context from the whole study: In an earlier analysis of roughly 500 of the donors, under 300 Gb of sequence data and approximately 100 million unique TCR beta sequences from about 179 million T cells were reported. The number of typed donors differed by locus: roughly 629-630 for A, B, C, DRB1 and DQB1; roughly 510 for DQA1; approximately 610 for DPA1; and roughly 470 for DPB1. Donor age, sex, ethnicity and CMV serostatus were collected together with the repertoire data. In a later genetic analysis, genome-wide SNP genotypes for about three fifths of the 666 donors were used, and that subset was treated as a discovery cohort. In addition to the first cohort of about 650 subjects, a separate validation cohort of approximately 110 different subjects was used. Roughly five DR-DQ haplotypes were handled as single units for association and clustering, since linkage in the cohort was strong. The study aimed to test whether cataloging public T cell receptors could reveal signatures of past pathogen exposure. In a later analysis, previously published TCR beta repertoires from 666 donors were re-analyzed and high-resolution HLA genotyping was added so that TCR occurrence patterns could be studied. Rather than drawing on any new phenotypic data, the later analysis identified candidate immune exposures from TCR beta sequences and the way those sequences occurred across donors. The genetic ancestry cluster associated with self-reported Caucasian donors included about four fifths of the 398 genotyped donors. Among some 400 genotyped donors of the cohort, an average of about 220,000 unique TCR beta nucleotide sequences was sequenced per donor, of which about 19% were non-productive. In an earlier analysis of roughly 580 of the donors, high-throughput TCR beta sequencing was used to judge whether each TCR beta V gene segment behaved as functional or pseudogenic. The T cell repertoires of 550 to 850 subjects were profiled by immunosequencing and related to cytomegalovirus serostatus. To predict cytomegalovirus infection status, the study brought together high-throughput TCR immunosequencing, statistical association of individual TCRs with disease status, and machine learning. Class I and class II HLA loci were covered by the typing at four-digit resolution. Every discovery cohort repertoire had been produced on one sequencing platform. Roughly 300 gigabases of sequencing data and roughly 90 million unique TCR sequences were included in an early release covering several hundred HLA-typed donors.

The CDR3, from cysteine to phenylalanine, totals 15 residues. Kept here is only the CDR3 DNA, which spans 45 bases and is read in frame from base 1. The trim is 5 bases for V and 0 bases for J, with a gap of 11 bases between the germline ends. CDR1 SNHLY and CDR2 FYNNEI are derived from the germline V gene. The cohort was made up of 500 to 800 healthy bone marrow donors. At the time of sampling, every cohort member was nominally healthy, though immune exposures that went unrecorded were likely present. The donor tested CMV seronegative and was one of the 352 seronegative cohort members. A peripheral blood sample was provided by each donor, and peripheral blood mononuclear cells were used for TCR beta sequencing. The Qiagen DNeasy Blood Extraction Kit was used to extract genomic DNA from the blood cell samples. Library prep was done by the immunoSEQ multiplex PCR assay. For the multiplex PCR, a mixture combining 60 forward primers for TCR Vbeta segments and 13 reverse primers for TCR Jbeta segments was used. Amplification of the CDR3 region of rearranged TCR beta genes was performed with a multiplex PCR assay on genomic DNA. The amplified TCR beta libraries were sequenced on the Illumina HiSeq System as 87-base-pair reads. The authors' pipeline ran thus. A later analysis counted some 80 million unique TCR beta chains across the 666 repertoires, and about 10 million of these chains were shared by at least two donors. A nearest-neighbor algorithm error-corrected the raw reads and collapsed the reads into unique sequences, merging closely related sequences to remove PCR and sequencing errors. CDR3 sequences were aligned to IMGT reference sequences to assign V, D and J gene segments. Each retained sequence needed at least a six-nucleotide match to both a V gene segment and a J gene segment. Rearrangements were called productive when the CDR3 lacked stop codons and stayed in frame with V and J; all others were non-productive. CDR3 was defined according to IMGT convention as the region running from the second conserved V-encoded cysteine to the conserved J-encoded phenylalanine. The earlier analysis of around 640 of the donors excluded sequences that lacked an unambiguous match to a single V gene segment. An earlier analysis of approximately 590 of the donors classified V segments as functional when productive rearrangements were above 56.7% and as segregating when the standard deviation between donors was above 5%. A statistical classification framework was built for diagnosing cytomegalovirus status from the catalog of TCR beta chain sequences. A later analysis assigned V and J genes by comparing TCR nucleotide sequences with IMGT/GENE-DB human TR gene sequences. The TCRdist pipeline was used in a later analysis to assign CDR3 sequences and most-parsimonious VDJ recombination scenarios. In a later analysis, every TCR beta chain was defined by the combination of its CDR3 amino acid sequence and its V-gene family, and reads without a unique V-gene family were dropped. To address suspected cross-contamination and a sequencing artifact, a later analysis removed 592 highly shared, low-generation-probability nucleotide sequences. In a later analysis, a clonal expansion index for each public chain was calculated from normalized within-repertoire ranks of inferred template counts. In a later analysis, generation probabilities were computed using a VDJ recombination model fitted to out-of-frame rearrangements, and the results were checked against IGoR. In a later analysis, hypergeometric tests were used to score TCR-TCR, TCR-HLA and TCR-CMV co-occurrence, with a repertoire-size bias correction applied to TCR pairs. In a later analysis, false discovery rates were estimated by permuting HLA or CMV assignments 20 times. In a later analysis, co-occurring TCRs were grouped using DBSCAN, with TCRdist sequence similarity added in when clustering inside HLA-allele-positive subsets. Co-occurrence clustering excluded repertoires with fewer than 30,000 or more than 120,000 public chains, plus five with anomalous nucleotide sharing. TCRdb carries this immuneACCESS record with in-frame sequences only. Its versions omit some clonotypes, under half of them owing to an unresolved V gene in the studies checked, with the rest unexplained. V and J calls and clone size follow that table, whereas D and trimming were derived from the DNA. Counted in this sample were about 130,000 clones; approximately 85% of them appeared once. The ten largest clones add up to roughly 1.8% of the sample.

General study outcomes and caveats: In an earlier analysis of 587 of the donors, most TCR beta V segments appeared in productive rearrangements about 90% or about 30% of the time, broadly matching IMGT annotations. In a later analysis, HLA-associated TCR beta chains showed more clonal expansion and lower generation probabilities than non-associated chains that were equally common. When HLA alleles, especially DR and DQ, strongly co-occurred, attributing TCR associations to individual alleles was difficult. In a later analysis, TCR association rates were found to vary across HLA loci, with the most associated TCRs seen for DRB1 alleles and the fewest for HLA-C alleles. A few of the identified cytomegalovirus-associated TCR beta chains were confirmed in vitro to be specific for cytomegalovirus antigens. Because counts were too low, approximately 15 rarely observed V segments, including chromosome 9 orphons, were excluded from the earlier analysis of around 640 of the donors. Several of the top co-occurrence clusters appeared to be linked to parvovirus B19, influenza, CMV and Epstein-Barr virus, according to a later analysis. A further reported finding was that TCR beta sequences accurately predicted the HLA-A and HLA-B alleles for most subjects in the first cohort. In a later genetic analysis, a missense DCLRE1C variant was associated with V-gene and J-gene trimming of TCR beta chains, and the association was replicated in an independent cohort. In a later genetic analysis, fewer N-insertions in productive TCRs were reported among donors in an Asian-associated ancestry cluster than the roughly 670-donor mean. Presence/absence analyses assumed roughly uniform sequencing depth across donors, an assumption that may not hold. The study gave a list of around 170 TCR beta chains associated with cytomegalovirus. The authors suggested that the approach could potentially be extended to other disease states and immunological phenotypes. HLA typing was unavailable for some donors at each locus, so association tests used only the typed subset. The cohort was sequenced for TCR beta chains only, and without alpha or paired-chain data the features that could be detected were limited. In a later analysis, most CMV-associated TCR beta chains were found to appear HLA-restricted, with HLA associations seemingly driven largely by CMV exposure. The classifier was reported to diagnose cytomegalovirus status with high specificity and sensitivity in both the original cohort and the validation cohort. A group of highly shared sequence variants was considered likely to be a technical artifact of the sequencing pipeline. CMV serostatus was the only immune exposure information available for the cohort. Correlated functional status among segregating V segments might reflect linkage disequilibrium, but an unknown experimental factor could not be ruled out. In a later analysis, about 17,000 TCR beta sequences were associated with specific HLA alleles at a false discovery rate of 0.05. Because the 87-base-pair reads could not distinguish some IMGT-functional V segments, including TRBV6-2 and TRBV6-3, those segments were excluded. Most TCR sequences were observed very rarely across donors, whereas some public TCRs were present in many individuals.

Comments on this clone: The antigen it binds to is not known. No much larger clone is present one base from it, and per-base qualities are unavailable.

The source material was PBMCs. The chain links TRBV2 with TRBJ1-5; TRBD1 is possibly the D segment (6 matching bases). The source of this sequence is a boy younger than 18 in good health and CMV-seronegative. The CDR3: CASSPNRDSNQPQHF. The nucleotides are TGTGCCAGCAGTCCAAACAGGGATAGCAATCAGCCCCAGCATTTT.